The 8 T cell receptor beta chains reported below all come from one sample, sequenced in a study of blood T cell repertoires in COVID-19. Method: immunoSEQ multiplex PCR; TCRdb's copy keeps in-frame clones and lacks some. Among around 59,000 clones listed, about 86% were seen once. The sequenced sample consisted of peripheral blood. These TCRs come from a woman aged 80 or over with active or convalescent COVID-19.

The chain carries TRBV7-9 and TRBJ1-1; D not certain. Germline CDR1 reads SEHNR; CDR2 reads FQNEAQ (reference sequence). This CDR3 contains 11 residues. Trimming left V 1 base short and J 8 bases short, with 5 bases between. The CDR3 protein is CASSLVPEAFF. In DNA form, the CDR3 reads TGTGCCAGCAGCTTAGTCCCGGAAGCTTTCTTT.

This clone was picked up a small number of times. This CDR3 is CASKKLNEKLFF. CDR3 sequence (DNA): TGTGCCAGCAAGAAACTAAATGAAAAACTGTTTTTT. The V gene is TRBV12-3 or TRBV12-4, the J gene TRBJ1-4; D unclear. V lost 7 bases and J lost 5, with 8 bases in between. The CDR3 runs 12 residues.

The genes are TRBV7-2 and TRBJ2-5; the match to TRBD1 covers 9 bases. V trimming: 2 bases; J trimming: 9 bases; junction bases outside the gene matches: 22. This CDR3 is 19 amino acids long. Looked up from germline, CDR1 is SGHTA and CDR2 is FQGNSA. The DNA for the CDR3 is TGTGCCAGCAGCTTATTAGCGACCGGGACAGGGTTTCGCGAGGGGGCCCAGTACTTC. This gives the protein CASSLLATGTGFREGAQYF.

The chain combines TRBV6-5 with TRBJ1-2, with no clear D. The V end lost 7 bases, the J end lost 4 bases, and 13 bases lay between the germline ends. The CDR3 is 13 residues long. Per germline, CDR1 MNHEY and CDR2 SVGAGI. CDR3 loop: CASTFERSYGYTF. CDR3 DNA: TGTGCCAGCACGTTCGAAAGGAGCTATGGCTACACCTTC.

The chain combines TRBV10-2 with TRBJ2-3; 12 bases map to TRBD2. The V segment lost 0 bases and the J segment 9 bases; nucleotides outside the gene matches: 10. CDR3 length: 17 residues. Germline assignment: CDR1 WSHSY and CDR2 SAAADI. This CDR3 is CASSESPTSGGRSTQYF. For the CDR3, the DNA is TGCGCCAGCAGTGAGTCGCCGACTAGCGGGGGAAGGAGCACGCAGTATTTT.

The chain links TRBV28 to TRBJ1-1; D is perhaps TRBD1 (6 bases). Deletions cut 7 bases from V and 2 bases from J, with 20 bases between. The CDR3 has 16 residues. Germline V gene lookup returns CDR1 MDHEN and CDR2 SYDVKM. CDR3 sequence: CASTPHTQGSNTEAFF. In DNA, the CDR3 is TGTGCCAGCACCCCACATACTCAGGGGAGCAACACTGAAGCTTTCTTT.

This clone was detected only once. This rearrangement joins TRBV7-2 to TRBJ2-5, with D uncertain. The CDR3 totals 14 residues. V was pared by 3 bases and J by 1 base, with 9 bases between. Germline CDR1 reads SGHTA; CDR2 reads FQGNSA. Here the CDR3 reads CASSFSIGQETQYF. CDR3 coding DNA: TGTGCCAGCAGCTTCTCCATCGGCCAAGAGACCCAGTACTTC. Complete variable domain (other parts from reference TRBV7-2 and TRBJ2-5): GAGVSQSPSNKVTEKGKDVELRCDPISGHTALYWYRQSLGQGLEFLIYFQGNSAPDKSGLPSDRFSAERTGGSVSTLTIQRTQQEDSAVYLCASSFSIGQETQYFGPGTRLLVL.

The count of this clone is one. This rearrangement joins TRBV6-5 to TRBJ1-3; TRBD1 aligns across 9 bases. The germline V gene has CDR1 MNHEY and CDR2 SVGAGI. V dropped 6 bases and J dropped 8; count of bases not matched to a gene: 8. The CDR3 has 14 amino acids. CDR3 sequence (DNA): TGTGCCAGCAGGCCGGGACAGGGTGTCCACACCATATATTTT. Its translation is CASRPGQGVHTIYF.